This T cell receptor (beta chain) was captured in a study of shared clonotypes between healthy human individuals. Germline V gene sequence: CDR1 SGHDT, CDR2 YYEEEE. This CDR3 contains 12 residues. V was shortened by 2 bases and J by 5 bases, with 5 bases between the two germline ends. Naivety among CD8 cells was defined by CD45RO negativity and positive CCR7 selection, thereby excluding terminally differentiated effector memory CD45RA+ cells. Data came from immunoSEQ multiplex PCR; TCRdb stores just in-frame clones and leaves some out. Of 660,000 or so clones detected, about 95% appear once; the ten largest clones hold approximately 0.1%.

The J gene is TRBJ2-1, the V gene TRBV5-6; D is unclear. The origin of this receptor is a woman aged 25 to 39 in good health. Sequencing used naive CD8+ T cells sorted from blood. This CDR3 reads CASSFQDNEQFF. Here the CDR3 DNA reads TGTGCCAGCAGCTTTCAAGACAATGAGCAGTTCTTC.